Sequencing of this T cell receptor (beta chain) was carried out in a study of shared clonotypes between healthy human individuals. The V gene's germline CDR1 is SGHNT and CDR2 YYREEE (reference sequence). The ends were cut back, 2 bases at V and 7 bases at J, with 9 bases in the middle. This CDR3 has 13 residues. In its sample, this clone was seen a few times. This CDR3 is also generated by other DNA sequences in the sample. Measured with immunoSEQ multiplex PCR; TCRdb has only the in-frame clones, and not every one. The data show about 1.4 million clones, approximately 97% seen once. Sequenced sample: naive CD4+ T cells sorted from blood. Noted subset: CD45RA+ positively selected. This TCR came from a man under 40 in good health. The chain couples TRBV5-4 to TRBJ2-2; possibly TRBD2 for D (5 bases). The CDR3 DNA reads as TGTGCCAGCAGCTTTCGAGGGAGCGGGGAGCTGTTTTTT. The encoded protein is CASSFRGSGELFF.